What follows describes a single T cell receptor beta chain. The target of this receptor is not known. The record has no base qualities; no much larger clone is one base away. The CDR1 and CDR2 encoded by the germline V gene are SQVTM and ANQGSEA. The CDR3 has 16 amino acids, counting the end cysteine and phenylalanine. Only the CDR3 DNA stays, 48 bases, in frame from base 1. Trimming removed 3 bases from V and 1 base from J; the gene matches leave 4 bases unexplained. The sample comes from a study of glioma-infiltrating T cells after dendritic cell vaccination (TCRdb year 2016). Regarding the research as a whole: The cohort included some 15 glioblastoma patients drawn from Phase I and II dendritic cell vaccination trials, of whom 9 were newly diagnosed and 6 had recurrent disease. Between about 2003 and 2012, patients were given autologous tumor lysate-pulsed dendritic cell vaccination. The vaccine consisted of monocyte-derived dendritic cells cultured roughly 7 days with IL-4 and GM-CSF, then pulsed overnight with autologous tumor lysate. Each patient got three intradermal injections of the dendritic cell vaccine, spaced at biweekly intervals, in the arm below the axilla. In glioblastoma patients vaccinated with dendritic cells, deep sequencing of TCR beta CDR3 regions served to measure tumor-infiltrating lymphocyte content and to compare repertoires between tumor and blood. Survival after dendritic cell vaccination was correlated with TCR sequencing metrics, including TIL content and tumor-blood repertoire overlap. Overall results and qualifications from the work: No direct relationship between TCR clonality and survival was found, suggesting a diverse polyclonal response may matter. The cohort was small and heterogeneous, with few patients having full blood and tumor sets and even fewer initial-recurrent tumor pairs. The TCR overlap response model with three groups was called speculative and said to need prospective validation. After dendritic cell vaccination, a higher estimated pretreatment TIL content predicted longer time to progression and longer overall survival.

Taken with the paper, the label for time point translates to: after dendritic cell vaccination, including at tumor progression/relapse. Patients were selected for having adequate residual fresh-frozen tumor tissue and more than two years of available survival data. Although molecular status otherwise differed among the glioblastoma patients, no patient had an isocitrate dehydrogenase mutation. PBMC were collected before vaccination, two weeks after the third vaccination, and at tumor progression if progression occurred. The Qiagen DNeasy Blood extraction Kit was used to extract genomic DNA. The immunoSEQ assay amplified TCRB CDR3 regions from roughly 2 micrograms of genomic DNA, or from all available DNA when less than that amount was available. Multiplex PCR used 60 forward primers for TCR V beta segments and 13 reverse primers for J beta segments. To estimate the number of reads per starting template, synthetic control templates were added to each sample at limiting dilution. The Illumina HiSeq System generated 87 bp sequencing reads. Per the original workflow: PCR and sequencing errors were removed by a nearest neighbor algorithm that merged closely related sequences. TCR overlap was measured as the percentage of unique tumor TCR beta sequences that were also present in the peripheral blood of the same patient. Not all clones reach the TCRdb copy of this immuneACCESS table, which keeps in-frame sequences only. Checked studies attribute under half of the gap to unresolved V genes and leave the rest unexplained. V, J and clone size reflect that table, while D and trimming were determined from the DNA. This sample lists 65,000 to 80,000 clones; over 75% were detected once. Of the sample, around 2.3% falls within the top ten clones.

Sequenced here: blood, sampled after dendritic cell vaccination. Recombination connected TRBV29-1 to TRBJ2-7, with 15 bases in between that match TRBD2. The TCR originated in a human donor with glioblastoma. The CDR3 amino acid sequence is: CSVEGLAGGGSYEQYF. The base sequence is TGCAGCGTTGAGGGACTAGCGGGGGGAGGGTCCTACGAGCAGTACTTC.